This passage covers 7 T cell receptor beta chains from one sample sequenced in a study of CD4 T cells in relation to SARS-CoV-2 and coronaviruses (dated by TCRdb to the early 2020s). Libraries were made using the immunoSEQ multiplex PCR assay. TCRdb re-hosts the immuneACCESS table, in-frame sequences only. Its copies lack some clones; in the studies checked, an unresolved V gene accounts for under half of them, and the cause for the rest is not known. The sample table lists about 64,000 clones, 94% of them with a count of one. Roughly 0.14% of the sample belongs to the ten largest clones. CD4+ T cells from unexposed donors were collected before the COVID-19 pandemic (2011-2018). The source material was naive CD4+ T cells from PBMCs. The sample's cell subset or site, from its label and the paper: naive CD4+ T cells isolated by negative enrichment. Receptors were obtained from a human donor in good health.

This chain connects TRBV9 to TRBJ2-7, with D perhaps TRBD1 (5 bases). Germline V gives CDR1 SGDLS, CDR2 YYNGEE. The length of the CDR3 is 14 residues. Trimming shortened V by 1 base and J by 1 base, and 9 bases separated the two germline ends. In DNA form, the CDR3 reads TGTGCCAGCAGCGTAACAGGCATTTCCTACGAGCAGTACTTC. It translates to CASSVTGISYEQYF.

CDR3 protein: CASSTRTSGSGEQFF. The CDR3 bases are TGTGCCAGCAGCACCCGGACTAGCGGGAGCGGGGAGCAGTTCTTC. The chain is built from TRBV9 and TRBJ2-1; 13 bases fit TRBD2. This CDR3 is 15 amino acids long. Per germline, CDR1 SGDLS and CDR2 YYNGEE. The trim removed 4 bases at V and 10 bases at J, leaving 8 bases unmatched.

This sequence joins TRBV18 and TRBJ2-7, with a tentative D call TRBD1 (5 bases). Trimming shortened V by 6 bases and J by 5 bases, and 8 bases separated the two germline ends. The CDR3 consists of 11 residues. Germline V gene sequence: CDR1 KGHSH, CDR2 LQKENI. The CDR3: CASSQGNEQYF. DNA for the CDR3: TGTGCCAGCTCCCAGGGAAACGAGCAGTACTTC.

The chain links TRBV5-1 to TRBJ2-1; D possibly corresponds to TRBD1 (6 bases). Germline V CDR1 and CDR2: SGHRS, YFSETQ. This CDR3 region has 15 residues. Trimming pared 0 bases from V and 9 bases from J, leaving 16 bases between. CDR3 nucleotide sequence: TGCGCCAGCAGCTTGGGACAGGTCGTAGTGCGTGAGCAGTTCTTC. Its translation: CASSLGQVVVREQFF.

The chain has TRBV28 and TRBJ2-3; D possibly corresponds to TRBD1 (5 bases). CDR3 length equals 15 residues. Trimming took 4 bases from V and 1 from J, leaving 12 bases between them. CDR1 and CDR2 from the germline V gene are MDHEN and SYDVKM. This CDR3 is CASSSRGVGTDTQYF. The DNA for the CDR3 is TGTGCCAGCAGTTCTAGGGGTGTCGGCACAGATACGCAGTATTTT.

In regard to this clone: This sample also contains other DNA sequences that code for the same CDR3. The rearrangement uses TRBV28 and TRBJ2-7, with TRBD2 as a possible D gene (6 bases). Trimming took 5 bases from V and 4 from J, leaving 15 bases between them. Germline V gene lookup returns CDR1 MDHEN and CDR2 SYDVKM. This CDR3 region has 14 residues. The CDR3 protein is CASSRRDSLYEQYF. CDR3 bases: TGTGCCAGCAGTCGCCGGGACTCACTTTACGAGCAGTACTTC.

The rearrangement links TRBV5-1 to TRBJ1-5; 8 nucleotides align to TRBD1. The ends lost 3 bases at V and 0 bases at J; junction bases unmatched: 2. The V gene's germline CDR1 is SGHRS and CDR2 YFSETQ. The CDR3 is 15 amino acids. The CDR3 DNA sequence: TGCGCCAGCAGCTGGGGACAGGATAGCAATCAGCCCCAGCATTTT. Its translation is CASSWGQDSNQPQHF.